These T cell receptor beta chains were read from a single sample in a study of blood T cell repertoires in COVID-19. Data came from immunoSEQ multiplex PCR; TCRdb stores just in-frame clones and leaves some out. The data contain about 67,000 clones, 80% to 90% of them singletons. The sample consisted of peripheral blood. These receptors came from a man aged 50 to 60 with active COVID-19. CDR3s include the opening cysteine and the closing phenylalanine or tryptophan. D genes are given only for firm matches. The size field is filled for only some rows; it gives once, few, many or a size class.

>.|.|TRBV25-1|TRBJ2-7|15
TGTGCCAGGTCCGCCGGGGGGACAGGCTCCTACGAGCAGTACTTC
CARSAGGTGSYEQYF
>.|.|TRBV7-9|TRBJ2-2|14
TGTGCCAGCAGCTTAAAAGACTACGCCGGGGAGCTGTTTTTT
CASSLKDYAGELFF
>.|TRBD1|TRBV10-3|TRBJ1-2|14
TGTGCCATCGGGGGACAGGGAGGCAACTATGGCTACACCTTC
CAIGGQGGNYGYTF
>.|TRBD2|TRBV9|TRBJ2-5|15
TGTGCCAGCAGCGTAGACGGGGGGGCCGGCGAGACCCAGTACTTC
CASSVDGGAGETQYF
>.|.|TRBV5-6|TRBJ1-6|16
TGTGCCAGCAGCTTGGCAGGGTGGGCAGGTAATTCACCCCTCCACTTT
CASSLAGWAGNSPLHF
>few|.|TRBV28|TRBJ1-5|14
TGTGCCAGCAGTCAGGCGCCATTCAATCAGCCCCAGCATTTT
CASSQAPFNQPQHF
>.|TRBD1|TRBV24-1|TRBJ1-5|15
TGTGCCACCAGTGAGGGACAGCCGAACAATCAGCCCCAGCATTTT
CATSEGQPNNQPQHF
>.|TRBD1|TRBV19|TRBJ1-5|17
TGTGCCAGTAGTCCATTGGGACAGGGGGCGATGAATCAGCCCCAGCATTTT
CASSPLGQGAMNQPQHF
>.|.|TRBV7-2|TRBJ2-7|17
TGTGCCAGCAGCTTAGGGGCGCGGGGGCTAAGCTCCTACGAGCAGTACTTC
CASSLGARGLSSYEQYF
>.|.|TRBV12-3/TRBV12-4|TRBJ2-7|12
TGTGCCAGCAGTCCACGGGACAACGAGCAGTACTTC
CASSPRDNEQYF
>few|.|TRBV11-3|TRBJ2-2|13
TGTGCCAGCAGCTCTCCCAGGACCGGGGAGCTGTTTTTT
CASSSPRTGELFF
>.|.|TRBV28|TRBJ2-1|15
TGTGCCAGCAGTTTACTGGGGAGGTCATTGAGTGAGCAGTTCTTC
CASSLLGRSLSEQFF
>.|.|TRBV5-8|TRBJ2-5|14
TGTGCCAGCACTTTAATCCGGAGGGGAGAGACCCAGTACTTC
CASTLIRRGETQYF
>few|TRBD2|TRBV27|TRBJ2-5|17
TGTGCCAGCAGTAGAGGACTAGCGGGAGTGTACGGGGAGACCCAGTACTTC
CASSRGLAGVYGETQYF
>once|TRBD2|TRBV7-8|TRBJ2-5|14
TGTGCCAGCAGCTTACGTGGGGGGGAAGAGACCCAGTACTTC
CASSLRGGEETQYF
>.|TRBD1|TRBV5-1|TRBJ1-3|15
TGCGCCAGCAGCGCTACAGGGGACTCTGGAAACACCATATATTTT
CASSATGDSGNTIYF
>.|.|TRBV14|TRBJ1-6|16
TGTGCCAGCAGTCACAGCGGGACACCCTATAATTCACCCCTCCACTTT
CASSHSGTPYNSPLHF
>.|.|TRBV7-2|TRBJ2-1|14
TGTGCCAGCAGCTCGCCCCGGGGGAACAATGAGCAGTTCTTC
CASSSPRGNNEQFF
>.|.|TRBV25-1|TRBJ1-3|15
TGTGCCAGCAGTGGCACAGGGTACTCTGGAAACACCATATATTTT
CASSGTGYSGNTIYF
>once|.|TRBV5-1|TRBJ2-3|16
TGCGCCAGCAGCTTGGGAGGGGTAGGCGGGGCAGATACGCAGTATTTT
CASSLGGVGGADTQYF
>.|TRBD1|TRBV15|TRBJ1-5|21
TGTGCCACCAGCAGAGATCCCCCCACGGGAGGGGGCGGGTGGAGCAATCAGCCCCAGCATTTT
CATSRDPPTGGGGWSNQPQHF
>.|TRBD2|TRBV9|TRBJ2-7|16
TGTGCCAGCAGCGTAGCCGCACTAGCGGAAGGCTACGAGCAGTACTTC
CASSVAALAEGYEQYF
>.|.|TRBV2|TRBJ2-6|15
TGTGCCAGCAGTCGGGACTCTTCTGGGGCCAACGTCCTGACTTTC
CASSRDSSGANVLTF
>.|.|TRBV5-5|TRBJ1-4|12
TGTGCCAGCAGCTTGGTATTTGAAAAACTGTTTTTT
CASSLVFEKLFF
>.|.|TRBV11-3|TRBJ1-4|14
TGTGCCAGCGGGGCAGTGTCAACTAATGAAAAACTGTTTTTT
CASGAVSTNEKLFF
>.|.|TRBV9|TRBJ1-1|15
TGTGCCAGCAGCGTAGACGGGACCAGGGGCTCTGAAGCTTTCTTT
CASSVDGTRGSEAFF
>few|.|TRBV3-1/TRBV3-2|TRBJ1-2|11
TGTGCCAGCAGCCGCCAGGATGGCTACACCTTC
CASSRQDGYTF
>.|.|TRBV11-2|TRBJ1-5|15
TGTGCCAGCAGCTTAGATCTGGGGCCCAATCAGCCCCAGCATTTT
CASSLDLGPNQPQHF
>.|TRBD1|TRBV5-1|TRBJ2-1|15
TGCGCCAGCAGCTTCGGGGACAGAGATATCAATGAGCAGTTCTTC
CASSFGDRDINEQFF
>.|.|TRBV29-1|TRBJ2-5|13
TGCAGCGTTGAAGAAACCGCGAGTGAGACCCAGTACTTC
CSVEETASETQYF
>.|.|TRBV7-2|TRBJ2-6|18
TGTGCCAGCAGCCTATCAGCCCTCGGGGTCTCTGGGGCCAACGTCCTGACTTTC
CASSLSALGVSGANVLTF
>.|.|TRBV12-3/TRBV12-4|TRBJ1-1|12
TGTGCCAGCACCCCAAGACACTCTGAAGCTTTCTTT
CASTPRHSEAFF
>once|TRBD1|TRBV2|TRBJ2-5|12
TGTGCCAGCAGGTCGGACAGGGAGACCCAGTACTTC
CASRSDRETQYF
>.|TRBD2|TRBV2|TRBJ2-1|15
TGTGCCAGCAGTTATCGGACTAGCGCCAACAATGAGCAGTTCTTC
CASSYRTSANNEQFF
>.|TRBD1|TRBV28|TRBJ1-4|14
TGTGCCAGCAGTCCTAGGGGGCAGCGGGAAAAACTGTTTTTT
CASSPRGQREKLFF
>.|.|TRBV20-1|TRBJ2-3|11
TGCAGTGCTGACAGAACAGATACGCAGTATTTT
CSADRTDTQYF
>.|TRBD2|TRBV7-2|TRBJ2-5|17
TGTGCCAGCAGCCTTACGGGGGGTGTGGGACTAGAGGAGACCCAGTACTTC
CASSLTGGVGLEETQYF
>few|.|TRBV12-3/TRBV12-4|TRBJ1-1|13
TGTGCCAGCACCGCCGGGAGGAACACTGAAGCTTTCTTT
CASTAGRNTEAFF
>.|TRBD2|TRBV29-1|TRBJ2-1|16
TGCAGCGTTGAAGAGATGGCTAGCGGGAGGGGGAATGAGCAGTTCTTC
CSVEEMASGRGNEQFF
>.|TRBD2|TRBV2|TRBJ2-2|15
TGTGCCAGCAGGGGGACTAGCGGGAGAGGCGGGGAGCTGTTTTTT
CASRGTSGRGGELFF
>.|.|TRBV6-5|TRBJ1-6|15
TGTGCCAGCAGTTACTCGATAACTGTAAATTCACCCCTCCACTTT
CASSYSITVNSPLHF
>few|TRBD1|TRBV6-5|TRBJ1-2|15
TGTGCCAGCAGTTCTCCCAGGACAGGGAAGCATGGCTACACCTTC
CASSSPRTGKHGYTF
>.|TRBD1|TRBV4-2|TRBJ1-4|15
TGTGCCAGCAGCCAAGGGACAGGGGCTAATGAAAAACTGTTTTTT
CASSQGTGANEKLFF
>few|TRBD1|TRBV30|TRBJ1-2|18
TGTGCCTGGAGTGCTCGGTCGACAGGGCGGGCTACTAACTATGGCTACACCTTC
CAWSARSTGRATNYGYTF
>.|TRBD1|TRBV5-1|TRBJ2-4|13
TGCGCCAGCAGCATAACGGGACAGCCAATTCAGTACTTC
CASSITGQPIQYF
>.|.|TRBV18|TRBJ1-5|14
TGTGCCAGCTCACCGACCGTCTCCAGGCAGCCCCAGCATTTT
CASSPTVSRQPQHF
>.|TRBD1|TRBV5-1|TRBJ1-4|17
TGCGCCAGCAGCTTGGGGGACAGGGATCCAACTAATGAAAAACTGTTTTTT
CASSLGDRDPTNEKLFF
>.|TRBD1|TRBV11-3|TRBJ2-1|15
TGTGCCAGCAGCTTACTGTCCGGGACAGGGGCAAAGCAGTTCTTC
CASSLLSGTGAKQFF
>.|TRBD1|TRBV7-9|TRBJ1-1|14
TGTGCCAGCAGCTCCCGACAGGGCCGGACTGAAGCTTTCTTT
CASSSRQGRTEAFF
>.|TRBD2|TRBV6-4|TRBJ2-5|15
TGTGCCAGGAGAGGATCTGGGACTAGGTGGGAGACCCAGTACTTC
CARRGSGTRWETQYF
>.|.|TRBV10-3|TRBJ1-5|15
TGTGCCATCGGTCTGGACTCAGATAGCAATCAGCCCCAGCATTTT
CAIGLDSDSNQPQHF
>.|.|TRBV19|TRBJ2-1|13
TGTGCCAGTAGGGGGAGGACCTACAATGAGCAGTTCTTC
CASRGRTYNEQFF
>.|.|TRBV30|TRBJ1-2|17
TGTGCCTGGGGGAGGGAGAGGGTAAGAACACCGAACTATGGCTACACCTTC
CAWGRERVRTPNYGYTF